Listed here are 24 T cell receptor beta chains from one sample, sequenced in a study of monozygotic twins with cystic fibrosis. Assay used: immunoSEQ multiplex PCR; TCRdb lists only in-frame clones, some missing. The sample includes about 15,000 clones, roughly 98% of them seen just once. The specimen was blood. These receptors were obtained from a girl aged 2-10 years with cystic fibrosis.

The V and J genes are TRBV28 and TRBJ2-4, with no clear D. The germline gives CDR1 MDHEN, CDR2 SYDVKM. V lost 2 bases and J lost 4, with 9 bases in between. The CDR3 is made up of 14 amino acids. For the CDR3, the DNA is TGTGCCAGCAGTTTAATATTCTCGAAAAACATTCAGTACTTC. Translation gives CASSLIFSKNIQYF.

The chain has TRBV5-6 and TRBJ1-5, with D perhaps matching TRBD1 (6 bases). The CDR3 has 14 residues. Germline lookup yields CDR1 SGHDT and CDR2 YYEEEE. V gave up 2 bases and J gave up 3 bases, with 9 bases separating them. The CDR3 bases are TGTGCCAGCAGCTTTCAGGGGAACAATCAGCCCCAGCATTTT. Translating gives CASSFQGNNQPQHF.

This clone was observed once. This chain connects TRBV7-2 to TRBJ2-7; a possible D gene is TRBD2 (5 bases). This CDR3 region has 13 residues. CDR1 is SGHTA, CDR2 FQGNSA, per germline. V was trimmed by 4 bases and J by 4 bases, leaving 11 bases between them. The CDR3 reads CASSWTSKYEQYF. CDR3 DNA: TGTGCCAGCAGCTGGACTTCCAAATACGAGCAGTACTTC.

This chain uses TRBV19 with TRBJ2-7, with D uncertain. The CDR3 is 15 amino acids. Trimming shortened V by 2 bases and J by 4 bases, and 15 bases separated the two germline ends. Germline values: CDR1 LNHDA, CDR2 SQIVND (reference sequence). The CDR3 DNA follows: TGTGCCAGTAGTATATCGGGCACCGGAGAGTACGAGCAGTACTTC. Translation: CASSISGTGEYEQYF.

The chain combines TRBV4-2 with TRBJ2-7; perhaps D is TRBD1 or TRBD2 (6 bases each). Per germline, CDR1 LGHNA and CDR2 YNFKEQ. The CDR3 consists of 15 residues. V dropped 4 bases and J dropped 5 bases, with 18 bases sitting between them. This CDR3 is CASSPTVGGRNEQYF. The CDR3 coding sequence is TGTGCCAGCAGCCCCACCGTAGGGGGGCGCAACGAGCAGTACTTC.

The chain links TRBV6-1 to TRBJ2-5; 10 bases match TRBD1. V lost 5 bases to trimming and J lost 4 bases; unmatched junction nucleotides: 7. Germline V lookup: CDR1 MNHNS, CDR2 SASEGT. CDR3 length equals 15 residues. The CDR3 protein is CASSTDRGRRETQYF. The CDR3, as DNA: TGTGCCAGCAGTACCGACAGGGGGCGGAGAGAGACCCAGTACTTC.

The J gene is TRBJ2-5, the V gene TRBV5-6, with a weak D call TRBD2 (6 bases). Germline loops: CDR1 SGHDT, CDR2 YYEEEE. V lost 0 bases and J lost 5, with 11 bases in between. The CDR3 runs 14 residues. CDR3 sequence: CASSLVGGRETQYF. The CDR3 DNA reads TGTGCCAGCAGCTTGGTTGGGGGGAGGGAGACCCAGTACTTC. Drawing the rest from reference TRBV5-6 and TRBJ2-5, the complete variable domain is DAGVTQSPTHLIKTRGQQVTLRCSPKSGHDTVSWYQQALGQGPQFIFQYYEEEERQRGNFPDRFSGHQFPNYSSELNVNALLLGDSALYLCASSLVGGRETQYFGPGTRLLVL.

This chain connects TRBV5-4 to TRBJ2-5; tentatively, D is TRBD1 (6 bases). Between the trimmed V and J ends, which lost 3 bases and 1 base, there was a span of 7 bases. CDR1 and CDR2 from the germline V gene are SGHNT and YYREEE (reference sequence). The CDR3 loop spans 13 amino acids. In DNA form, the CDR3 reads TGTGCCAGCAGCTGGACAGCCCAAGAGACCCAGTACTTC. This sequence encodes CASSWTAQETQYF.

V is TRBV11-2 and J is TRBJ1-1, with a possible D match to TRBD1 (5 bases). The CDR3 runs 14 residues. V was trimmed by 3 bases and J by 10 bases, leaving 18 bases between them. Germline lookup yields CDR1 SGHAT and CDR2 FQNNGV. CDR3: CASSFSGGTSIAFF. In DNA form, the CDR3 reads TGTGCCAGCAGCTTCTCGGGGGGGACGTCGATAGCTTTCTTT.

The gene calls are TRBV6-6 and TRBJ2-1; D ambiguous. Trimming stripped 5 bases from V and 0 bases from J, with 14 bases between. CDR3 length: 16 amino acids. The germline CDR1 and CDR2 sequences are MNHNY and SVGAGI (reference sequence). CDR3 residues: CASSRPGVHSYNEQFF. For the CDR3, the DNA is TGTGCCAGCAGTCGCCCGGGCGTACACTCCTACAATGAGCAGTTCTTC.

This chain joins TRBV5-1 and TRBJ1-1; no reliable D call. The CDR3 is 14 amino acids. In germline, CDR1 is SGHRS, CDR2 YFSETQ. Trimming stripped 1 base from V and 5 bases from J, with 12 bases between. CDR3 protein: CASSLTGIGTEAFF. Written as DNA, the CDR3 is TGCGCCAGCAGCTTGACGGGGATTGGAACTGAAGCTTTCTTT.

The CDR3 DNA reads TGCGCCAGCAGCTTGGTGGGGGGACAGAGCACAGATACGCAGTATTTT. Amino acids: CASSLVGGQSTDTQYF. The chain is built from TRBV5-1 and TRBJ2-3; possible D gene TRBD1, 7 bases. Germline V gives CDR1 SGHRS, CDR2 YFSETQ. Trimming removed 0 bases at V and 0 bases at J, with 11 bases between. The CDR3 is 16 residues long.

The V and J genes are TRBV9 and TRBJ1-2, with 9 positions matching TRBD1. This CDR3 is 14 amino acids long. Per the germline V gene, CDR1 is SGDLS and CDR2 is YYNGEE. The V segment lost 1 base and the J segment 9 bases; nucleotides outside the gene matches: 7. DNA for the CDR3: TGTGCCAGCAGCGTAACAGGACAGGGGCGAAGCTACACCTTC. Translated, it gives CASSVTGQGRSYTF.

This chain's CDR3 is CASSLQTGRNTEAFF. Written as DNA, the CDR3 is TGTGCCAGCAGTCTCCAGACAGGGCGGAACACTGAAGCTTTCTTT. The rearrangement links TRBV27 to TRBJ1-1; 7 nucleotides line up with TRBD1. The germline gives CDR1 MNHEY, CDR2 SMNVEV (reference sequence). The CDR3 totals 15 residues. J lost 1 base, V lost 5 bases, and 7 bases had no gene match.

The chain couples TRBV10-3 to TRBJ2-5, with 8 positions matching TRBD2. The length of the CDR3 is 16 residues. Unmatched junction bases numbered 9, after V lost 2 bases and J lost 4 bases. Germline-derived CDR1 and CDR2 are ENHRY and SYGVKD. CDR3 loop: CAISEGTFLAGETQYF. The CDR3 DNA sequence: TGTGCCATCAGTGAGGGGACTTTCCTAGCGGGAGAGACCCAGTACTTC.

The rearrangement joins TRBV29-1 to TRBJ2-1, with D possibly called TRBD1 or TRBD2 (5 bases each). Per germline, CDR1 SQVTM and CDR2 ANQGSEA. This CDR3 region has 12 residues. V shed 5 bases and J shed 14 bases, with 19 bases lying between them. The CDR3 spells CSVPGTRLAKFF. CDR3 nucleotide sequence: TGCAGCGTTCCCGGGACCCGACTGGCGAAGTTCTTC.

The V and J genes are TRBV29-1 and TRBJ2-3, with D hard to call. The germline gives CDR1 SQVTM, CDR2 ANQGSEA. The CDR3 is made up of 14 amino acids. V lost 5 bases and J lost 1, with 13 bases in between. CDR3 loop: CSVCRYKRTDTQYF. For the CDR3, the DNA is TGCAGCGTTTGCAGGTATAAACGCACAGATACGCAGTATTTT.

V and J are TRBV7-9 and TRBJ2-1, with 9 bases matching TRBD2. The CDR3 totals 16 residues. Germline V lookup: CDR1 SEHNR, CDR2 FQNEAQ (reference sequence). V lost 5 bases and J lost 6; bases outside the gene matches: 11. This CDR3 is CASSPPSPSGANEQFF. DNA for the CDR3: TGTGCCAGCAGCCCACCATCACCTAGCGGGGCCAATGAGCAGTTCTTC.

The gene calls are TRBV5-1 and TRBJ2-7; TRBD1 or TRBD2 may be the D gene (5 bases each). CDR1 is SGHRS and CDR2 is YFSETQ in the germline V gene. This CDR3 has 15 residues. Trimming took 4 bases from V and 3 from J, leaving 17 bases between them. The CDR3 DNA reads as TGCGCCAGCAGCCCGGGGACCCTCGTAGGCTACGAGCAGTACTTC. It codes for CASSPGTLVGYEQYF.

This clone appeared once. The rearrangement links TRBV27 to TRBJ1-5; tentative D call: TRBD1 (5 bases). Germline-derived CDR1 and CDR2 are MNHEY and SMNVEV (reference sequence). V was clipped by 4 bases and J by 7 bases, with 14 bases between them. The CDR3 totals 14 residues. CDR3 nucleotide sequence: TGTGCCAGCAGTTCACGGTCCCGGGGGCAGCCCCAGCATTTT. Translating gives CASSSRSRGQPQHF.

The CDR3 DNA sequence: TGTGCCAGCAGCCAAGGGGACAGGCTGGCTGGCTACACCTTC. Its protein product is CASSQGDRLAGYTF. V usage is TRBV14 and J usage is TRBJ1-2; 8 bases map to TRBD1. The CDR3 has 14 residues. J was trimmed by 7 bases and V by 1 base; bases with no gene match: 5. CDR1 and CDR2 from the germline V gene are SGHDN and FVKESK.

V gene TRBV5-1 combines with J gene TRBJ2-1; TRBD1 matches at 7 bases. The CDR3 runs 12 residues. Trimming cost V 3 bases and J 9 bases; bases outside gene matches: 3. Per germline, CDR1 SGHRS and CDR2 YFSETQ. The CDR3 DNA follows: TGCGCCAGCAGCTACAACAGGGGTGAGCAGTTCTTC. It yields the protein CASSYNRGEQFF.

This rearrangement joins TRBV5-5 to TRBJ2-1; TRBD2 agrees at 12 bases. CDR1 and CDR2 from the germline V gene are SGHKS and YYEKEE (reference sequence). This CDR3 is built from 15 residues. The V gene end was trimmed by 4 bases and the J gene end by 8 bases; junction bases not matched to a gene: 7. The CDR3 reads CASSPRLAGEDEQFF. For the CDR3, the DNA is TGTGCCAGCAGCCCGCGACTAGCGGGAGAGGATGAGCAGTTCTTC.

This chain connects TRBV21-1 to TRBJ2-5; the table gives TRBD1 as D, unverified against the DNA. TRBV21-1 is classified as a pseudogene. This CDR3 is built from 11 residues. The CDR3 region has the DNA TGTGCCAGCAGCCATCAAGAGACCCAGTACTTC. Amino acids: CASSHQETQYF.